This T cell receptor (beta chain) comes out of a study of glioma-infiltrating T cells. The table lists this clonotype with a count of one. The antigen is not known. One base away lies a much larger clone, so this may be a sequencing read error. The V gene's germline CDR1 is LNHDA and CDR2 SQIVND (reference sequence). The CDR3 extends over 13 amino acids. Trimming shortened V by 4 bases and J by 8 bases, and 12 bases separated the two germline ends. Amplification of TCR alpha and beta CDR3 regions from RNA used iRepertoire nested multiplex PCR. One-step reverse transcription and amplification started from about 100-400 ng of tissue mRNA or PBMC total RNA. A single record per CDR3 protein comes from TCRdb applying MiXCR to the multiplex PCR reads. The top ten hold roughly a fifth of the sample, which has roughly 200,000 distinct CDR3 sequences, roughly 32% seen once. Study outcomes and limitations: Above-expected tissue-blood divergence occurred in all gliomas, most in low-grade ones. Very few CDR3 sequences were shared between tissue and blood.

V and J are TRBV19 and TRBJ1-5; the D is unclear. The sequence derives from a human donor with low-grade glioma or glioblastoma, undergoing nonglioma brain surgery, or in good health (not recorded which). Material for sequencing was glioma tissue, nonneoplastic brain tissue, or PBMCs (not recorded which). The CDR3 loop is CASSKNGYKPQHF. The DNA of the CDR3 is TGTGCCAGTAGTAAGAACGGGTATAAGCCCCAGCATTTT.